Listed here are 21 T cell receptor beta chains from one sample, sequenced in a study of blood T cells in healthy people across ages. Alongside a J-beta primer mix, a sample-barcoded 5' primer served in a second PCR lasting about 7 to 11 cycles. TCRdb re-called the 5' RACE reads through MiXCR, storing one row per CDR3 protein. This sample has 800,000 or so distinct CDR3 sequences, with around 68% found just once. The specimen sequenced was blood. The receptors shown here come from a man in his thirties or forties in good health.

The V call is TRBV29-1, the J call TRBJ1-5; D gene uncertain. The germline V gene encodes CDR1 SQVTM and CDR2 ANQGSEA. Trimming took 6 bases from V and 3 from J, leaving 12 bases between them. CDR3 length: 13 amino acids. The CDR3 sequence: CSVRDGLNQPQHF. For the CDR3, the DNA is TGCAGCGTAAGAGACGGGCTCAATCAGCCCCAGCATTTT. Complete variable domain (other parts from reference TRBV29-1 and TRBJ1-5): SAVISQKPSRDICQRGTSLTIQCQVDSQVTMMFWYRQQPGQSLTLIATANQGSEATYESGFVIDKFPISRPNLTFSTLTVSNMSPEDSSIYLCSVRDGLNQPQHFGDGTRLSIL.

A note on this clonotype: A junction end diverges from the germline sequence, so it may reflect a read error. The chain combines TRBV7-9 with TRBJ2-7; D is possibly TRBD1 or TRBD2 (5 bases each). The CDR3 covers 13 residues. In germline, CDR1 is SEHNR, CDR2 FQNEAQ (reference sequence). The CDR3, as DNA: TGTGCCAGCAGTCGGGACGGAGCCTACAAGCAGTACTTC. This codes for CASSRDGAYKQYF.

The chain has TRBV20-1 and TRBJ2-1; D is uncertain. Trimming pared 4 bases from V and 6 bases from J, leaving 19 bases between. There are 15 residues in the CDR3. From germline, CDR1 is DFQATT and CDR2 SNEGSKA (reference sequence). CDR3: CSANLGSMVSNEQFF. CDR3 sequence (DNA): TGCAGTGCTAATCTTGGCAGTATGGTTAGCAATGAGCAGTTCTTC.

The rearrangement joins TRBV25-1 to TRBJ2-5; 9 bases match TRBD1. CDR3 length: 14 residues. V lost 5 bases to trimming and J lost 3 bases; unmatched junction nucleotides: 4. The germline CDR1 and CDR2 sequences are MGHDK and SYGVNS. The CDR3 is CASSWDRVKETQYF. The CDR3 coding sequence is TGTGCCAGCAGTTGGGACAGGGTTAAAGAGACCCAGTACTTC. Variable domain in full (rest from reference TRBV25-1 and TRBJ2-5): EADIYQTPRYLVIGTGKKITLECSQTMGHDKMYWYQQDPGMELHLIHYSYGVNSTEKGDLSSESTVSRIRTEHFPLTLESARPSHTSQYLCASSWDRVKETQYFGPGTRLLVL.

The DNA of the CDR3 is TGTGCCAGCAGCCAAGGACAGGGGACCAAGCAGTACTTC. Amino acids: CASSQGQGTKQYF. The rearrangement links TRBV14 to TRBJ2-7, with 8 bases matching TRBD1. Losses at the gene ends were 1 base for V and 8 bases for J; bases not matched to a gene: 4. Germline-derived CDR1 and CDR2 are SGHDN and FVKESK. CDR3 length equals 13 residues.

This rearrangement joins TRBV10-3 to TRBJ2-3, with D tentatively TRBD2 (6 bases). Per the germline V gene, CDR1 is ENHRY and CDR2 is SYGVKD. CDR3 size: 17 residues. V lost 4 bases and J lost 0, with 17 bases in between. Here the CDR3 reads CAISGTLATTSTDTQYF. In nucleotides, the CDR3 is TGTGCCATCAGTGGGACCCTAGCGACCACTAGCACAGATACGCAGTATTTT.

A few counts support this clonotype. The chain is built from TRBV7-2 and TRBJ2-1; D is uncertain. Between the trimmed V and J ends, which lost 5 bases and 5 bases, there was a span of 19 bases. The CDR3 sequence is 16 residues long. The V gene's germline CDR1 is SGHTA and CDR2 FQGNSA. The CDR3 bases are TGTGCCAGCAGCCCGATGGGGTCCCTCGAGCACAATGAGCAGTTCTTC. It encodes CASSPMGSLEHNEQFF.

This rearrangement joins TRBV10-3 to TRBJ2-7; the D gene is possibly TRBD1 (5 bases). The J call may be in error: the DNA end matches TRBJ2-5 better. CDR3 length equals 14 residues. Germline V gene sequence: CDR1 ENHRY, CDR2 SYGVKD. The CDR3: CAISESSGKETQYF. The CDR3 DNA sequence: TGTGCCATCAGTGAGTCCTCAGGGAAAGAGACCCAGTACTTC.

The chain is built from TRBV9 and TRBJ2-7; no clear D gene. This CDR3 contains 13 residues. CDR1 and CDR2 (germline): SGDLS, YYNGEE. The ends were cut back, 0 bases at V and 7 bases at J, with 11 bases in the middle. The CDR3, as DNA: TGTGCCAGCAGCGTAGTCATAGGCGCGGAGCAGTACTTC. It encodes CASSVVIGAEQYF.

This clonotype was detected once. This chain links TRBV28 with TRBJ1-1; 7 bases are a match to TRBD1. The CDR3 is 13 amino acids. The trim removed 4 bases at V and 9 bases at J, leaving 8 bases unmatched. CDR1 MDHEN and CDR2 SYDVKM come from the germline V gene. The CDR3 spells CASSSTGARKAFF. DNA for the CDR3: TGTGCCAGCAGTTCTACAGGGGCGAGAAAAGCTTTCTTT.

The V call is TRBV30, the J call TRBJ1-1; TRBD1 might be the D (6 bases). Deletions cut 4 bases from V and 1 base from J, with 13 bases between. Germline V gene data show CDR1 as GTSNPN and CDR2 as SVGIG (reference sequence). This CDR3 comprises 14 residues. In nucleotides, the CDR3 is TGTGCCTGGACGGAGGGACACCAGAACACTGAAGCTTTCTTT. The encoded protein is CAWTEGHQNTEAFF.

This clonotype was found a few times. The chain recombines TRBV10-2 with TRBJ2-3; TRBD2 agrees at 10 bases. Germline CDR1 is WSHSY and CDR2 is SAAADI. The CDR3 contains 15 residues. Unmatched junction bases numbered 2, after V lost 2 bases and J lost 3 bases. The CDR3 sequence: CASSEGTSATDTQYF. The CDR3 DNA sequence: TGCGCCAGCAGTGAGGGGACTAGCGCGACAGATACGCAGTATTTT.

The sample holds a few counts of this clonotype. The J gene is TRBJ2-5, the V gene TRBV12-3 or TRBV12-4; a weak D match, TRBD2 (6 bases). The J call is in doubt because the DNA end fits TRBJ2-7 better. The CDR3 is made up of 12 amino acids. This CDR3 is CASTLGGYEQYF. For the CDR3, the DNA is TGTGCCAGCACCCTGGGAGGCTACGAGCAGTACTTC.

This clonotype was picked up a small number of times. The CDR3 here is CASSLNPNEKLFF. DNA for the CDR3: TGTGCCAGCAGTTTAAATCCTAATGAAAAACTGTTTTTT. The chain uses TRBV12-3 or TRBV12-4 and TRBJ1-4; D remains unclear. The length of the CDR3 is 13 residues. V lost 2 bases to trimming and J lost 3 bases, with 4 bases between them.

The J gene is TRBJ2-1, the V gene TRBV29-1; TRBD2 matches 11 bases. Unmatched junction bases numbered 4, after V lost 4 bases and J lost 5 bases. CDR3 length: 14 amino acids. Looked up from germline, CDR1 is SQVTM and CDR2 is ANQGSEA. CDR3 sequence reads: CSVVGTSGHNEQFF. The CDR3 coding sequence is TGCAGCGTTGTCGGGACTAGCGGACACAATGAGCAGTTCTTC.

The chain has TRBV13 and TRBJ1-1; no reliable D call. The CDR3 runs to 13 residues. Trimming removed 5 bases from V and 6 bases from J, with 13 bases in between. Germline CDR1 and CDR2: PRHDT and FYEKMQ (reference sequence). The CDR3 coding sequence is TGTGCCAGCAGCACCCGAAAGAGGGCTGAAGCTTTCTTT. It translates to CASSTRKRAEAFF.

This rearrangement joins TRBV9 to TRBJ1-2; D uncertain. Per the germline V gene, CDR1 is SGDLS and CDR2 is YYNGEE. The CDR3 sequence is 14 residues long. Between the trimmed V and J ends, which lost 0 bases and 9 bases, there was a span of 15 bases. CDR3 region: CASSVEGGQGSYTF. CDR3 DNA: TGTGCCAGCAGCGTAGAGGGCGGCCAAGGGAGCTACACCTTC.

The chain is built from TRBV4-2 and TRBJ2-2; possible D gene TRBD2, 5 bases. CDR3 length: 13 residues. Per the germline V gene, CDR1 is LGHNA and CDR2 is YNFKEQ. The V end was cut by 1 base, the J end by 10 bases, with 10 bases between. Written as DNA, the CDR3 is TGTGCCAGCAGCCAAGGGGGAGATGAGGAGCTGTTTTTT. Its protein product is CASSQGGDEELFF.

The chain links TRBV5-1 to TRBJ2-5; possible D gene TRBD2, 6 bases. This CDR3 spans 15 amino acids. The V gene's germline CDR1 is SGHRS and CDR2 YFSETQ. V was clipped by 1 base and J by 0 bases, with 10 bases between them. CDR3 amino acids: CASSLHRGYQETQYF. Written as DNA, the CDR3 is TGCGCCAGCAGCTTGCATCGGGGGTACCAAGAGACCCAGTACTTC.

The J gene is TRBJ2-3, the V gene TRBV15, with D unclear. The CDR3 is 15 amino acids. V gave up 3 bases and J gave up 0 bases, with 10 bases separating them. Germline V gene data show CDR1 as LNHNV and CDR2 as YYDKDF (reference sequence). CDR3 region: CATSRPVASTDTQYF. The CDR3 DNA reads as TGTGCCACCAGCAGGCCAGTAGCCAGCACAGATACGCAGTATTTT.

This chain uses TRBV6-6 with TRBJ1-4; 8 bases fit TRBD1. Unmatched junction bases numbered 4, after V lost 2 bases and J lost 5 bases. CDR1 and CDR2 (germline): MNHNY, SVGAGI (reference sequence). CDR3 size: 15 residues. The CDR3 bases are TGTGCCAGCAGTTACCTAAGGACAGGGAATGAAAAACTGTTTTTT. It specifies CASSYLRTGNEKLFF.